This T cell receptor (beta chain) was found in a study of blood T cell repertoires in COVID-19 (dated by TCRdb to about 2020). Background on the whole study: Collaborator samples came from the United States, Italy and Spain and covered acute and convalescent phases of COVID-19. The prospective study material was composed of cDNA or gDNA derived from T cells, B-cell-depleted T cells, or PBMCs. Subjects who had been exposed to COVID-19, were actively infected with it, or had recovered from it provided the deeply sampled blood TCRbeta repertoires that made up the dataset. The repertoires were released in a freely available public database meant as a resource for research on the immune response to SARS-CoV-2. The samples were drawn from the first 160 participants of the ongoing ImmuneRACE study and from roughly 1,300 subjects provided by 6 global collaborators. Nearly every sample came with metadata listing a de-identified subject ID, COVID-19 status, age in years and sex. Where HLA class I and class II types were available, the types were taken from metadata supplied by the sample provider, not from assay-based typing. The paper's findings and limits, for the study overall: How much clinical and demographic metadata was included differed by source and by participant, and the metadata was provided uncurated.

The CDR3 goes from the cysteine to the phenylalanine over 16 residues. Solely the CDR3 DNA is kept, with 48 bases framed from the first base. The germline V gene (reference sequence) supplies CDR1 LNHDA and CDR2 SQIVND. Trimming takes 5 bases off V and 2 bases off J; junction bases not matched to a gene: 8. TCRbeta CDR3 regions were amplified from genomic DNA by means of the immunoSEQ Assay, a bias-controlled multiplex PCR. From the authors' description of their analysis: Within the assay, amplification of reference gene primers was used to estimate how many nucleated cells each sample contained. Sequence reads were collapsed and filtered to measure the absolute abundance of every unique TCRbeta CDR3 rearrangement. For each sample, productive Simpson clonality was calculated as the square root of Simpson's diversity index over productive rearrangements. TCRdb took this table from immuneACCESS and kept in-frame rearrangements with V and J called. Such tables lack part of the clones; where checked against another copy, unresolved V genes explain under half of the gap, and the rest is unexplained. V and J calls and clone size come straight from that table; D and trimming were deduced from the DNA. The sample includes 200,000 to 300,000 clones, with about 87% observed a single time. Under 9% of the sample belongs to the ten largest clones.

Collaborating institutions collected whole blood in K2EDTA tubes following their own protocols. For TCRbeta analysis, collaborator samples were shipped as frozen whole blood, as isolated PBMCs, or as DNA extracted from either sample type. To note about this clone: No antigen is known for it. Nothing much larger sits one base from this clone, and base qualities are not available.

This receptor was taken from a woman in her sixties or seventies with active or convalescent COVID-19. Sequenced input: peripheral blood. The sequence is built from TRBV19 and TRBJ2-5; TRBD2 aligns with 10 central bases. The CDR3: CASSEGGAGGQETQYF. The bases are TGTGCCAGTAGTGAGGGAGGAGCGGGGGGGCAAGAGACCCAGTACTTC.